What follows are 11 T cell receptor beta chains derived from one specimen sequenced in a study of shared clonotypes between healthy human individuals. Clones were sequenced by immunoSEQ multiplex PCR, and TCRdb holds only the in-frame ones, with some missing. The repertoire holds some 2 million clones, with about 95% as singletons. CD45RO-negative CD8 cells positively selected for CCR7 made up the naive population, which excluded terminally differentiated effector memory CD45RA+ cells. The specimen sequenced was naive CD8+ T cells sorted from blood. The receptors here all came from a man aged 18 to 29 in good health.

This clone has only one observation. CDR3 loop: CASSFGLAGGQQGETQYF. CDR3 DNA sequence: TGTGCCAGCAGCTTTGGACTAGCGGGGGGGCAGCAAGGAGAGACCCAGTACTTC. The chain uses TRBV7-8 and TRBJ2-5, with TRBD2 matching over 15 bases. This CDR3 comprises 18 residues. V lost 3 bases, J lost 4 bases, and 9 bases stayed unmatched. Germline V CDR1 and CDR2: SGHVS, FQNEAQ.

The chain carries TRBV28 and TRBJ2-3, with TRBD1 matching 8 bases. The CDR3 totals 14 residues. The junction had 6 bases not matched to a gene; V was cut back by 3 bases and J by 7 bases. Germline V gene sequence: CDR1 MDHEN, CDR2 SYDVKM. The CDR3 here is CASSFRGRLNTQYF. The CDR3 bases are TGTGCCAGCAGTTTCAGGGGGCGCTTGAATACGCAGTATTTT.

The V gene is TRBV6-5, the J gene TRBJ2-1, with D unresolved. This CDR3 region has 13 residues. V lost 2 bases, J lost 8 bases, and 10 bases lay in between. CDR1 is MNHEY and CDR2 is SVGAGI in the germline V gene. The CDR3 DNA reads as TGTGCCAGCAGTTACAAGATGGATGATGAGCAGTTCTTC. As protein: CASSYKMDDEQFF.

The V call is TRBV5-4, the J call TRBJ2-5, with D tentatively TRBD1 (5 bases). Per the germline V gene, CDR1 is SGHNT and CDR2 is YYREEE (reference sequence). CDR3 size: 13 residues. The V gene lost 2 bases and the J gene lost 5 bases, with 10 bases spanning the gap. CDR3 amino acids: CASSLQEWETQYF. CDR3 DNA: TGTGCCAGCAGCTTACAGGAGTGGGAGACCCAGTACTTC.

V is TRBV30 and J is TRBJ1-1; D unclear. In germline, CDR1 is GTSNPN, CDR2 SVGIG (reference sequence). The V end was cut by 1 base, the J end by 2 bases, with 14 bases between. The CDR3 length is 15 residues. In DNA, the CDR3 is TGTGCCTGGAGTGGGTTACCAGTTTTAAACACTGAAGCTTTCTTT. Its protein is CAWSGLPVLNTEAFF.

The gene calls are TRBV4-3 and TRBJ1-6, with D perhaps TRBD1 (6 bases). The CDR3 extends over 15 amino acids. V lost 0 bases and J 13 bases, leaving 16 bases between the germline ends. In germline, CDR1 is LGHNA, CDR2 YSLEER. CDR3 region: CASSQETGSEGPLHF. The CDR3 coding sequence is TGCGCCAGCAGCCAAGAGACAGGATCAGAGGGGCCCCTCCACTTT.

This chain joins TRBV27 and TRBJ1-5, with TRBD1 identical over 12 bases. The CDR3 loop spans 15 amino acids. CDR1 MNHEY and CDR2 SMNVEV come from the germline V gene (reference sequence). The ends lost 6 bases at V and 6 bases at J; junction bases unmatched: 6. This CDR3 reads CASSPGQGALQPQHF. CDR3 nucleotide sequence: TGTGCCAGCAGCCCGGGACAGGGGGCACTTCAGCCCCAGCATTTT.

Details on this clone: This same CDR3 is encoded by further DNA sequences in the sample. This chain uses TRBV4-1 with TRBJ2-1; D possibly corresponds to TRBD1 (6 bases). The germline V and J ends were trimmed by 1 base and 2 bases, with 9 bases remaining between them. The CDR3 covers 15 residues. The germline V gene has CDR1 MGHRA and CDR2 YSYEKL. CDR3 sequence reads: CASSQVGGTYNEQFF. CDR3 DNA: TGCGCCAGCAGCCAAGTTGGGGGCACCTACAATGAGCAGTTCTTC.

The chain couples TRBV2 to TRBJ2-7; D possibly corresponds to TRBD1 (6 bases). This CDR3 spans 12 amino acids. The V and J ends lost 8 bases and 5 bases respectively, with 13 bases between them. Germline V CDR1 and CDR2: SNHLY, FYNNEI. DNA of the CDR3: TGTGCCAGCTTAGGACAGAGCGACGAGCAGTACTTC. Residues: CASLGQSDEQYF.

V and J are TRBV29-1 and TRBJ1-2; 9 bases map to TRBD1. CDR1 and CDR2 from the germline V gene are SQVTM and ANQGSEA. Unmatched junction bases numbered 5, after V lost 0 bases and J lost 3 bases. The CDR3 loop spans 15 amino acids. The CDR3 reads CSVEEEDRGDYGYTF. In DNA form, the CDR3 reads TGCAGCGTTGAAGAAGAGGACAGGGGCGACTATGGCTACACCTTC.

J is TRBJ1-1 and V is TRBV10-2; unclear D gene. CDR3 size: 12 residues. In germline, CDR1 is WSHSY, CDR2 SAAADI. V was trimmed by 1 base and J by 0 bases, leaving 0 bases between them. For the CDR3, the DNA is TGCGCCAGCAGTGAGTTGAACACTGAAGCTTTCTTT. Translation: CASSELNTEAFF.